Shown below are 25 T cell receptor beta chains from a single sample sequenced in a study of Tregs in tolerant kidney transplant recipients. The assay was immunoSEQ multiplex PCR, and TCRdb's table has in-frame clones only and misses some. Of around 50,000 clones in the sample, around 83% were seen once. What was sequenced was CD4+ T cells from blood. The receptors were gathered from a human donor in good health.

This chain connects TRBV11-2 to TRBJ2-5; TRBD1 matches at 8 bases. The CDR3 is 16 amino acids. With 4 bases clipped from V and 5 bases from J, the junction kept 12 bases outside the gene matches. The germline V gene has CDR1 SGHAT and CDR2 FQNNGV. The CDR3, as DNA: TGTGCCAGCAGCTCTATGGGGACAGGCAGACGGGAGACCCAGTACTTC. Translated, it gives CASSSMGTGRRETQYF.

The rearrangement joins TRBV4-2 to TRBJ2-3; D gene uncertain. From germline, CDR1 is LGHNA and CDR2 YNFKEQ. This CDR3 region has 15 residues. With 5 bases removed from V and 2 bases from J, the gap between germline ends came to 14 bases. The CDR3, as DNA: TGTGCCAGCAGCGGGAAGCTGGCGGACACAGATACGCAGTATTTT. Its protein is CASSGKLADTDTQYF.

J is TRBJ2-3 and V is TRBV6-5; 8 bases are shared with TRBD1. Germline values: CDR1 MNHEY, CDR2 SVGAGI. With V trimmed by 9 bases and J by 5 bases, 10 bases remained unmatched. The CDR3 is 14 residues long. The CDR3 DNA follows: TGTGCCAGTAGGAGGACAGGGTCTATAGATACGCAGTATTTT. Its translation is CASRRTGSIDTQYF.

This clone was detected only a few times. The J gene is TRBJ2-7, the V gene TRBV5-5; D possibly corresponds to TRBD1 (5 bases). V was trimmed by 1 base and J by 4 bases, leaving 12 bases between them. The CDR3 length is 14 residues. Germline lookup yields CDR1 SGHKS and CDR2 YYEKEE (reference sequence). The CDR3 region is CASSLSQVGYEQYF. The CDR3 nucleotides read TGTGCCAGCAGCTTGTCACAGGTGGGGTACGAGCAGTACTTC.

This rearrangement joins TRBV6-1 to TRBJ2-2, with D maybe TRBD2 (5 bases). V dropped 2 bases and J dropped 4 bases, with 14 bases sitting between them. This CDR3 contains 16 residues. The germline V gene has CDR1 MNHNS and CDR2 SASEGT. The CDR3 reads CASSEMRASGTGELFF. DNA for the CDR3: TGTGCCAGCAGTGAAATGAGGGCGTCGGGCACCGGGGAGCTGTTTTTT.

This sequence joins TRBV6-1 and TRBJ1-5; 10 bases align to TRBD1. Germline values: CDR1 MNHNS, CDR2 SASEGT. V lost 11 bases and J lost 6; bases outside the gene matches: 7. The CDR3 runs to 13 residues. In DNA form, the CDR3 reads TGTGCCTCCCGGACAGGGGGGCGTCAGCCCCAGCATTTT. It translates to CASRTGGRQPQHF.

The J gene is TRBJ2-2, the V gene TRBV5-1, with 8 bases that match TRBD2. J was trimmed by 6 bases and V by 7 bases; bases with no gene match: 8. This CDR3 region has 14 residues. CDR1 and CDR2 from the germline V gene are SGHRS and YFSETQ. The CDR3 bases are TGCGCCAGCTCAGCCGGGGGGGCTTCCGGGGAGCTGTTTTTT. This codes for CASSAGGASGELFF.

V is TRBV10-3 and J is TRBJ1-5; 8 nucleotides align to TRBD1. The CDR3 contains 14 residues. Germline CDR1 reads ENHRY; CDR2 reads SYGVKD. Trimming at V came to 6 bases and at J to 2 bases, leaving 3 bases not matched to a gene. The CDR3 region has the DNA TGTGCCATCAGCCAGACAGGGGGCAATCAGCCCCAGCATTTT. It translates to CAISQTGGNQPQHF.

The chain recombines TRBV5-5 with TRBJ1-2; 9 nucleotides match TRBD1. CDR1 and CDR2 from the germline V gene are SGHKS and YYEKEE (reference sequence). The CDR3 totals 15 residues. The junction had 2 bases not matched to a gene; V was cut back by 0 bases and J by 2 bases. CDR3 coding DNA: TGTGCCAGCAGCTTGGGGACAGGGGTCAACTATGGCTACACCTTC. Residues: CASSLGTGVNYGYTF.

This clone turned up a few times. This chain uses TRBV4-1 with TRBJ2-5; the D gene is possibly TRBD1 (5 bases). V was pared by 0 bases and J by 3 bases, with 5 bases between. The CDR3 has 13 residues. Germline CDR1 reads MGHRA; CDR2 reads YSYEKL. CDR3 region: CASSQDREETQYF. Here the CDR3 DNA reads TGCGCCAGCAGCCAAGACAGGGAAGAGACCCAGTACTTC.

A note on this clone: Relative to the germline gene, one junction end is altered; a read error may explain this. The chain carries TRBV10-3 and TRBJ2-1, with 12 bases matching TRBD2. The CDR3 extends over 12 amino acids. From germline, CDR1 is ENHRY and CDR2 SYGVKD. The CDR3 DNA reads as TGTGCCATCAGTGACCTAGCGGGAGGGAGGGTCTTC. Protein: CAISDLAGGRVF.

The chain combines TRBV4-2 with TRBJ2-1, with D maybe TRBD2 (6 bases). Germline assignment: CDR1 LGHNA and CDR2 YNFKEQ. This CDR3 has 17 amino acids. V shed 2 bases and J shed 1 base, with 15 bases lying between them. CDR3 region: CASSQRDFFSSYNEQFF. The CDR3 coding sequence is TGTGCCAGCAGCCAAAGGGACTTTTTTTCGTCCTACAATGAGCAGTTCTTC.

The rearrangement uses TRBV4-1 and TRBJ2-1; 14 bases align to TRBD2. After removal of 1 base from V and 7 bases from J, the junction contained 9 bases not matched to a gene. This CDR3 comprises 18 residues. CDR1 MGHRA and CDR2 YSYEKL come from the germline V gene. CDR3 sequence: CASSQARAGLAGVNEQFF. CDR3 bases: TGCGCCAGCAGCCAAGCCCGCGCGGGACTAGCGGGAGTTAATGAGCAGTTCTTC.

The gene calls are TRBV7-2 and TRBJ1-1; D is unresolved. Germline V CDR1 and CDR2: SGHTA, FQGNSA. The CDR3 is 14 residues long. Trimming took off 5 bases at V and 6 bases at J, with 16 bases between the two ends. The CDR3 here is CASSPLGFVAEAFF. Written as DNA, the CDR3 is TGTGCCAGCAGCCCCCTGGGGTTCGTCGCTGAAGCTTTCTTT.

The chain links TRBV30 to TRBJ1-4, with 7 positions matching TRBD1. This CDR3 spans 14 amino acids. Unmatched junction bases numbered 2, after V lost 2 bases and J lost 2 bases. The germline V gene has CDR1 GTSNPN and CDR2 SVGIG (reference sequence). The CDR3 is CAWSQTGTNEKLFF. CDR3 DNA: TGTGCCTGGAGTCAGACAGGGACTAATGAAAAACTGTTTTTT.

This clone was seen a single time. The rearrangement links TRBV28 to TRBJ2-7; TRBD2 is a possible D gene (6 bases). The CDR3 spans 14 residues. Trimming pared 2 bases from V and 5 bases from J, leaving 13 bases between. Germline assignment: CDR1 MDHEN and CDR2 SYDVKM. CDR3 in amino acids: CASSLRGIGNEQYF. CDR3 DNA: TGTGCCAGCAGTTTACGGGGGATAGGGAACGAGCAGTACTTC.

J is TRBJ1-3 and V is TRBV4-1; D unresolved. V was cut by 1 base and J by 3 bases, with 7 bases left in between. Germline assignment: CDR1 MGHRA and CDR2 YSYEKL. This CDR3 is 14 amino acids long. The CDR3 bases are TGCGCCAGCAGCCAAGGGGCAAGTGGAAACACCATATATTTT. It encodes CASSQGASGNTIYF.

This sequence joins TRBV30 and TRBJ2-3, with no clear D. The CDR3 spans 15 residues. Germline V gene sequence: CDR1 GTSNPN, CDR2 SVGIG (reference sequence). V dropped 2 bases and J dropped 3 bases, with 15 bases sitting between them. CDR3 loop: CAWSPSGDQTDTQYF. The CDR3 DNA follows: TGTGCCTGGAGTCCCTCTGGTGACCAGACAGATACGCAGTATTTT.

The rearrangement uses TRBV15 and TRBJ1-2, with D hard to call. Trimming pared 5 bases from V and 4 bases from J, leaving 17 bases between. This CDR3 comprises 15 residues. Germline loops: CDR1 LNHNV, CDR2 YYDKDF (reference sequence). The CDR3 here is CATSPRRATGYGYTF. DNA of the CDR3: TGTGCCACCAGCCCCCGCCGGGCTACGGGCTATGGCTACACCTTC. Full variable domain (outside the CDR3, taken from reference TRBV15 and TRBJ1-2): DAMVIQNPRYQVTQFGKPVTLSCSQTLNHNVMYWYQQKSSQAPKLLFHYYDKDFNNEADTPDNFQSRRPNTSFCFLDIRSPGLGDTAMYLCATSPRRATGYGYTFGSGTRLTVV.

This clone has just one count. The sample holds other DNA sequences that translate to the same CDR3. This chain uses TRBV27 with TRBJ1-2, with 10 bases matching TRBD1. This CDR3 is 13 amino acids long. V trimming: 6 bases; J trimming: 7 bases; junction bases outside the gene matches: 5. CDR1 and CDR2 from the germline V gene are MNHEY and SMNVEV (reference sequence). The CDR3 DNA is TGTGCCAGCAGGGGGACAGGGGAGGGTGGCTACACCTTC. Its protein product is CASRGTGEGGYTF.

The chain couples TRBV9 to TRBJ2-3; TRBD2 matches at 11 bases. V lost 1 base, J lost 5 bases, and 6 bases stayed unmatched. The germline CDR1 and CDR2 sequences are SGDLS and YYNGEE. There are 16 residues in the CDR3. The CDR3 spells CASSVRTSGSEDTQYF. The DNA of the CDR3 is TGTGCCAGCAGCGTACGAACTAGCGGGAGTGAAGATACGCAGTATTTT.

The rearrangement uses TRBV2 and TRBJ2-7, with 9 nucleotides matching TRBD1. V lost 6 bases and J lost 2; bases outside the gene matches: 5. Germline V gives CDR1 SNHLY, CDR2 FYNNEI. CDR3 length equals 14 residues. The CDR3 region is CASSPGQGPYEQYF. The CDR3, as DNA: TGTGCCAGCAGCCCGGGACAGGGTCCCTACGAGCAGTACTTC.

This chain uses TRBV30 with TRBJ1-3; D ambiguous. V was clipped by 5 bases and J by 4 bases, with 15 bases between them. The length of the CDR3 is 14 residues. Looked up from germline, CDR1 is GTSNPN and CDR2 is SVGIG (reference sequence). CDR3 protein: CAWSQSRSGNTIYF. The CDR3 region has the DNA TGTGCCTGGTCCCAAAGCCGCTCGGGAAACACCATATATTTT.

This sequence joins TRBV5-6 and TRBJ1-1; the match to TRBD1 covers 7 bases. The trim removed 4 bases at V and 1 base at J, leaving 13 bases unmatched. The germline V gene encodes CDR1 SGHDT and CDR2 YYEEEE. This CDR3 comprises 17 residues. In nucleotides, the CDR3 is TGTGCCAGCAGCCTTACAACAGGGGCTGGTAGGAACACTGAAGCTTTCTTT. Amino acid sequence: CASSLTTGAGRNTEAFF.

This sequence joins TRBV4-3 and TRBJ2-2; D might be TRBD1 (5 bases). Germline values: CDR1 LGHNA, CDR2 YSLEER. V lost 1 base, J lost 0 bases, and 9 bases lay in between. The CDR3 has 16 residues. Here the CDR3 reads CASSQVLGANTGELFF. The CDR3 DNA sequence: TGCGCCAGCAGCCAAGTCTTAGGGGCGAACACCGGGGAGCTGTTTTTT.